These 21 T cell receptor beta chains were sequenced from one sample in a study of T cell changes during pregnancy in multiple sclerosis. Some clones are missing from TCRdb's copy, which holds only in-frame ones; the method was immunoSEQ multiplex PCR. The table has roughly 100,000 clones, roughly nine tenths seen once; the top ten hold 0.75% to 0.95%. The specimen was peripheral blood, collected after pregnancy. The origin of the receptors is a female donor with multiple sclerosis, enrolled in a pregnancy study.

The chain joins TRBV10-2 to TRBJ1-1; TRBD1 matches 10 bases. Germline-derived CDR1 and CDR2 are WSHSY and SAAADI. This CDR3 spans 14 amino acids. J lost 5 bases, V lost 5 bases, and 5 bases had no gene match. The CDR3 region has the DNA TGCGCCAGCAGTAGACAGGGGGCGCTTACTGAAGCTTTCTTT. The encoded protein is CASSRQGALTEAFF.

This clone was seen only a few times. The chain joins TRBV28 to TRBJ1-5; D ambiguous. The V end was cut by 7 bases, the J end by 5 bases, with 15 bases between. Germline assignment: CDR1 MDHEN and CDR2 SYDVKM. The CDR3 sequence is 14 residues long. The CDR3 DNA reads as TGTGCCAGCACTCCCCCGGGTTATTATCAGCCCCAGCATTTT. Residues: CASTPPGYYQPQHF.

V and J are TRBV2 and TRBJ2-5; TRBD1 is a possible D gene (5 bases). Germline V CDR1 and CDR2: SNHLY, FYNNEI. The CDR3 runs to 16 residues. Trimming shortened V by 4 bases and J by 6 bases, and 21 bases separated the two germline ends. CDR3 bases: TGTGCCAGCAGTGTAGAGAAAGGGGCGCTCGGTCAGACCCAGTACTTC. Its protein product is CASSVEKGALGQTQYF.

J is TRBJ1-2 and V is TRBV5-4; 7 bases are shared with TRBD1. V lost 2 bases to trimming and J lost 2 bases; unmatched junction nucleotides: 6. The CDR3 contains 15 residues. The germline V gene encodes CDR1 SGHNT and CDR2 YYREEE (reference sequence). CDR3 nucleotides: TGTGCCAGCAGCTTCCGCCCGACAGGGAACTATGGCTACACCTTC. Amino acid sequence: CASSFRPTGNYGYTF.

The CDR3 DNA reads as TGTGCCAGCAGCGCCCGGACAGGGAGGAACACTGAAGCTTTCTTT. Amino acid sequence: CASSARTGRNTEAFF. This sequence joins TRBV11-2 and TRBJ1-1; 8 bases line up with TRBD1. CDR3 length equals 15 residues. Unmatched junction bases numbered 6, after V lost 5 bases and J lost 1 base. Germline loops: CDR1 SGHAT, CDR2 FQNNGV.

The rearrangement uses TRBV15 and TRBJ1-2; 8 positions match TRBD1. The CDR3 is 15 amino acids. The V and J ends lost 1 base and 6 bases, in that order; junction bases with no gene match: 7. Germline CDR1 LNHNV, CDR2 YYDKDF (reference sequence). CDR3 loop: CATSRGWTGKDGYTF. The CDR3 nucleotides are TGTGCCACCAGCAGAGGCTGGACAGGGAAAGATGGCTACACCTTC.

The chain combines TRBV5-1 with TRBJ2-2; 7 nucleotides match TRBD2. Per germline, CDR1 SGHRS and CDR2 YFSETQ. V trimming: 5 bases; J trimming: 5 bases; junction bases outside the gene matches: 12. The CDR3 loop spans 16 amino acids. The CDR3 reads CASRSTPGGRTGELFF. In nucleotides, the CDR3 is TGCGCCAGCAGGTCGACCCCGGGAGGTAGAACCGGGGAGCTGTTTTTT.

The V and J genes are TRBV11-2 and TRBJ2-3; 11 bases match TRBD2. The CDR3 contains 16 residues. Germline V gene sequence: CDR1 SGHAT, CDR2 FQNNGV. Unmatched junction bases numbered 8, after V lost 5 bases and J lost 4 bases. CDR3 protein: CASSNILAGGSDTQYF. CDR3 DNA sequence: TGTGCCAGCAGCAACATTCTAGCGGGGGGCTCAGATACGCAGTATTTT. The complete variable domain, with remaining parts taken from reference TRBV11-2 and TRBJ2-3, reads EAGVAQSPRYKIIEKRQSVAFWCNPISGHATLYWYQQILGQGPKLLIQFQNNGVVDDSQLPKDRFSAERLKGVDSTLKIQPAKLEDSAVYLCASSNILAGGSDTQYFGPGTRLTVL.

This chain links TRBV10-3 with TRBJ2-7, with 11 nucleotides matching TRBD1. The CDR3 runs 16 residues. J gave up 0 bases and V 1 base, and 2 bases lay outside the gene matches. The germline CDR1 and CDR2 sequences are ENHRY and SYGVKD. The CDR3 protein is CAISEYGTGGSYEQYF. The CDR3, as DNA: TGTGCCATCAGTGAGTATGGGACAGGGGGCTCCTACGAGCAGTACTTC.

The chain couples TRBV19 to TRBJ1-5; D not resolved. V was shortened by 6 bases and J by 3 bases, with 15 bases between the two germline ends. CDR1 is LNHDA, CDR2 SQIVND, per germline (reference sequence). The CDR3 is 15 residues long. CDR3 region: CASSQPRGYNQPQHF. The CDR3 nucleotides are TGTGCCAGTAGCCAACCCCGGGGATACAATCAGCCCCAGCATTTT.

The chain uses TRBV4-1 and TRBJ1-6; 8 bases line up with TRBD1. The V gene's germline CDR1 is MGHRA and CDR2 YSYEKL. The CDR3 loop spans 16 amino acids. The J segment lost 7 bases and the V segment lost 0 bases, leaving 5 bases of the junction unmatched. The DNA for the CDR3 is TGCGCCAGCAGCCAAGAGCAGGGGGCAAAGAATTCACCCCTCCACTTT. Its translation is CASSQEQGAKNSPLHF.

The V call is TRBV4-2, the J call TRBJ2-7; possibly TRBD2 for D (5 bases). The germline CDR1 and CDR2 sequences are LGHNA and YNFKEQ. The CDR3 is 16 amino acids. V was cut by 0 bases and J by 6 bases, with 18 bases left in between. The CDR3 spells CASSQDEGKVSREQYF. Here the CDR3 DNA reads TGTGCCAGCAGCCAAGATGAGGGTAAAGTATCGCGCGAGCAGTACTTC.

V gene TRBV15 combines with J gene TRBJ2-1; D is ambiguous. The germline V gene encodes CDR1 LNHNV and CDR2 YYDKDF (reference sequence). Trimming removed 3 bases from V and 8 bases from J, with 20 bases in between. The CDR3 totals 16 residues. The CDR3 loop is CATSRMMILESDEQFF. The CDR3 DNA sequence: TGTGCCACCAGCAGGATGATGATTTTAGAGAGCGATGAGCAGTTCTTC.

The rearrangement joins TRBV7-9 to TRBJ2-7; perhaps TRBD1 as D (6 bases). The CDR3 is 15 residues long. V lost 7 bases and J lost 2, with 18 bases in between. Germline CDR1 is SEHNR and CDR2 is FQNEAQ (reference sequence). Here the CDR3 reads CASTPSQGSPYEQYF. The DNA for the CDR3 is TGTGCCAGCACCCCAAGTCAGGGGTCCCCCTACGAGCAGTACTTC.

The chain carries TRBV5-1 and TRBJ1-1; D gene uncertain. The V end lost 4 bases, the J end lost 4 bases, and 20 bases lay between the germline ends. This CDR3 has 16 residues. The germline V gene encodes CDR1 SGHRS and CDR2 YFSETQ. The CDR3 region is CASSRLPLAFSTEAFF. CDR3 in DNA: TGCGCCAGCAGCCGCCTCCCTCTGGCCTTTTCCACTGAAGCTTTCTTT.

V usage is TRBV7-8 and J usage is TRBJ2-3; 8 positions agree with TRBD1. The CDR3 runs to 16 residues. Germline CDR1 reads SGHVS; CDR2 reads FQNEAQ. V was clipped by 1 base and J by 6 bases; unmatched bases: 9. DNA for the CDR3: TGTGCCAGCAGCTTAGAACTCGGACAGGGTGGCGATACGCAGTATTTT. Amino acids: CASSLELGQGGDTQYF.

V usage is TRBV19 and J usage is TRBJ1-5, with D possibly matching TRBD1 (6 bases). Trimming left V 4 bases short and J 2 bases short, with 9 bases between. The CDR3 is 14 residues long. Germline CDR1 LNHDA, CDR2 SQIVND (reference sequence). The CDR3 region is CASSTTGRNQPQHF. The CDR3 DNA reads as TGTGCCAGTAGTACGACAGGTCGCAATCAGCCCCAGCATTTT.

In DNA form, the CDR3 reads TGTGCCAGCAGGCCCCAGGGGACTAATGAAAAACTGTTTTTT. This translates into CASRPQGTNEKLFF. J is TRBJ1-4 and V is TRBV6-5, with TRBD1 as a possible D gene (6 bases). This CDR3 contains 14 residues. V dropped 6 bases and J dropped 2 bases, with 10 bases sitting between them. The V gene's germline CDR1 is MNHEY and CDR2 SVGAGI.

The gene calls are TRBV10-3 and TRBJ2-1; perhaps TRBD2 as D (5 bases). The V gene's germline CDR1 is ENHRY and CDR2 SYGVKD. The CDR3 covers 14 residues. Deletions cut 0 bases from V and 9 bases from J, with 12 bases between. CDR3 sequence reads: CAISESNPAGEQFF. In nucleotides, the CDR3 is TGTGCCATCAGTGAGTCGAACCCCGCGGGTGAGCAGTTCTTC.

This sequence joins TRBV12-5 and TRBJ2-3; TRBD2 is a possible D gene (5 bases). Deletions cut 2 bases from V and 5 bases from J, with 17 bases between. From germline, CDR1 is LGHNT and CDR2 FRNRAP. The CDR3 spans 16 residues. The DNA of the CDR3 is TGTGCTAGTGGTTTGTCCTCCGGACTCGGCAAAGATACGCAGTATTTT. Its protein product is CASGLSSGLGKDTQYF.

CDR3 region: CASSPPGSGNTIYF. Written as DNA, the CDR3 is TGTGCCAGCTCACCGCCAGGGTCTGGAAACACCATATATTTT. V gene TRBV18 combines with J gene TRBJ1-3, with D tentatively TRBD1 (5 bases). The CDR3 is 14 amino acids. Trimming shortened V by 3 bases and J by 1 base, and 7 bases separated the two germline ends. Germline V gene sequence: CDR1 KGHSH, CDR2 LQKENI. Complete variable domain (other parts from reference TRBV18 and TRBJ1-3): NAGVMQNPRHLVRRRGQEARLRCSPMKGHSHVYWYRQLPEEGLKFMVYLQKENIIDESGMPKERFSAEFPKEGPSILRIQQVVRGDSAAYFCASSPPGSGNTIYFGEGSWLTVV.